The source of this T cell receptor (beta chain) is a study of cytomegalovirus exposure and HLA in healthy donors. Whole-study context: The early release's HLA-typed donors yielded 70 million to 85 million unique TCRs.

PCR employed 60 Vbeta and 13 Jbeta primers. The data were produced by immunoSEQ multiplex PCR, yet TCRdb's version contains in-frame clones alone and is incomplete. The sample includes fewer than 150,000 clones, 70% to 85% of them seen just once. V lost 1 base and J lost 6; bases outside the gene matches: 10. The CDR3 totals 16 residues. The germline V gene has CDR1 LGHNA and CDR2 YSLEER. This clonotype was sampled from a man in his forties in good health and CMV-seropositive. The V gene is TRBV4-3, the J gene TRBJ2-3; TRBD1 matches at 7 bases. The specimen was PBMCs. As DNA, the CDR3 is TGCGCCAGCAGCCAAGGGCGACAGGGCCTGGGGGATACGCAGTATTTT. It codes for CASSQGRQGLGDTQYF.